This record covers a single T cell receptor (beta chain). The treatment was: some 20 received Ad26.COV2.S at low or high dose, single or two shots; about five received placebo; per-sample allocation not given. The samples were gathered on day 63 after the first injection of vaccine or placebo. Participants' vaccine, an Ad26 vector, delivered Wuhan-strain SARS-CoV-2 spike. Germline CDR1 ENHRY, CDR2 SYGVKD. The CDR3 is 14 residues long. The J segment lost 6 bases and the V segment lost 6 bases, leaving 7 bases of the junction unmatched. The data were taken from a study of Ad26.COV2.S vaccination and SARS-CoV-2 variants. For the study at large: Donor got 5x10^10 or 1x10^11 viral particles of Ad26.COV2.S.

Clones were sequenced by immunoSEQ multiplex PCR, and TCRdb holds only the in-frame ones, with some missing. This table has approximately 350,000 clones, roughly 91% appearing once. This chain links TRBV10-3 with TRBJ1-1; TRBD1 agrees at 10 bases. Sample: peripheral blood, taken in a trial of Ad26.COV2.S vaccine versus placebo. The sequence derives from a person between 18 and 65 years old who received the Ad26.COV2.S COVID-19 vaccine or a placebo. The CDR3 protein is CAISRTGGSAEAFF. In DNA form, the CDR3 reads TGTGCCATCAGCCGGACAGGGGGATCGGCTGAAGCTTTCTTT.